This T cell receptor (beta chain) was captured by sequencing in a study of T cells after yellow fever vaccination. This clonotype came up many times. As yet, its antigen is unknown. TCRdb recomputed calls from the 5' RACE reads with MiXCR, one row per CDR3 protein. The sample consists of 300,000 to 400,000 distinct CDR3 sequences, around 6.5% of them appearing once. General observations from the study: The CD4 compartment and the CD8 compartment contained a small share of clonotypes in common.

The V and J ends lost 6 bases and 2 bases respectively, with 11 bases between them. This CDR3 is 15 amino acids long. Germline V gene data show CDR1 as MNHNS and CDR2 as SASEGT. Here the sequenced sample was PBMCs, taken 5 days after the yellow fever booster vaccination. The source is a man younger than 45 who received the YFV17D yellow fever vaccine. This chain connects TRBV6-1 to TRBJ2-6, with D maybe TRBD1 (6 bases). CDR3 sequence reads: CASREYRAGANVLTF. CDR3 in DNA: TGTGCCAGCAGGGAGTACAGGGCTGGGGCCAACGTCCTGACTTTC.